This T cell receptor beta chain was obtained from a study of T cell repertoires in cytomegalovirus infection. As for the study in general: Public TCR beta signatures were indicative of both CMV infection and a matching HLA type. Study outcomes and limitations: What dominated the ex vivo response were HLA-C-restricted CMV-specific TCR beta clonotypes. Using cumulative public TCR beta family frequency, the authors identified those who carried CMV together with the relevant HLA.

TCRdb passed the reads through MiXCR, listing each CDR3 protein once. The sample holds a few hundred thousand distinct CDR3 sequences; over 7.5% are singletons and the top ten take about 4.5%. This clonotype was recorded a few times. Its antigen is still unknown. Trimming stripped 4 bases from V and 4 bases from J, with 7 bases between. Germline loops: CDR1 SEHNR, CDR2 FQNEAQ (reference sequence). There are 12 residues in the CDR3. The genes are TRBV7-9 and TRBJ1-2, with D maybe TRBD1 (5 bases). The sample comprised PBMCs. The receptor was derived from a human donor in good health (CMV status not recorded). Some clones in this sample may be carry-over from other donors' samples. CDR3 residues: CASSSGPYGYTF. CDR3 nucleotides: TGTGCCAGCAGCTCAGGGCCCTATGGCTACACCTTC. Based on the CDR3 plus reference TRBV7-9 and TRBJ1-2, the full variable domain is DTGVSQNPRHKITKRGQNVTFRCDPISEHNRLYWYRQTLGQGPEFLTYFQNEAQLEKSRLLSDRFSAERPKGSFSTLEIQRTEQGDSAMYLCASSSGPYGYTFGSGTRLTVV.